One sample yielded the 21 T cell receptor beta chains listed below, sequenced in a study of CD8 T cells in ankylosing spondylitis (TCRdb year 2017). The method was 5' RACE. TCRdb lists the instrument as Illumina HiSeq 2500. The public sequencing data were trimmed at Q25 with fastp and processed into clonotypes with MiXCR by TCRdb, which kept only in-frame beta chains. Records with the same CDR3 protein are collapsed into one entry carrying the most frequent genes and DNA. Recorded for this sample are about 150,000 distinct CDR3 sequences; 10% to 12% of them occurred a single time. Clones ranked in the top ten supply less than 5% of the sample. What was sequenced was blood, either unsorted or a sorted T cell fraction (not recorded which). These TCRs come from a female donor with ankylosing spondylitis or in good health (not recorded which).

Ten or more counts support this clonotype. This sequence joins TRBV7-8 and TRBJ2-1, with D perhaps matching TRBD2 (6 bases). Between the trimmed V and J ends, which lost 3 bases and 9 bases, there was a span of 12 bases. The CDR3 consists of 13 residues. Germline CDR1 SGHVS, CDR2 FQNEAQ. The CDR3 nucleotides are TGTGCCAGCAGCTTGACCCGGAGGGGTGAGCAGTTCTTC. This codes for CASSLTRRGEQFF.

V is TRBV30 and J is TRBJ2-3, with D tentatively TRBD1 (5 bases). V lost 1 base, J lost 0 bases, and 14 bases lay in between. Per germline, CDR1 GTSNPN and CDR2 SVGIG (reference sequence). This CDR3 spans 16 amino acids. The CDR3 region is CAWSGQPRASTDTQYF. The DNA of the CDR3 is TGTGCCTGGAGTGGCCAACCCAGGGCTAGCACAGATACGCAGTATTTT.

This clonotype has a handful of counts. The chain joins TRBV6-1 to TRBJ2-7, with D uncertain. The CDR3 contains 15 residues. Germline V lookup: CDR1 MNHNS, CDR2 SASEGT. V was trimmed by 0 bases and J by 0 bases, leaving 9 bases between them. The CDR3: CASSEAGFSSYEQYF. CDR3 coding DNA: TGTGCCAGCAGTGAAGCCGGCTTTAGCTCCTACGAGCAGTACTTC.

There are many counts of this clonotype. The J gene is TRBJ2-5, the V gene TRBV24-1; 7 bases are a match to TRBD1. Germline loops: CDR1 KGHDR, CDR2 SFDVKD. V shed 2 bases, J shed 2 bases, and the junction held 4 bases outside the gene matches. There are 15 residues in the CDR3. CDR3 nucleotide sequence: TGTGCCACCAGTGATTCAACAGGGGCACAAGAGACCCAGTACTTC. Its protein is CATSDSTGAQETQYF.

This clonotype was counted ten times or more. This sequence joins TRBV20-1 and TRBJ1-5; 7 nucleotides align to TRBD1. CDR3 length: 17 amino acids. Germline V gives CDR1 DFQATT, CDR2 SNEGSKA (reference sequence). V was pared by 3 bases and J by 1 base, with 12 bases of the junction left unmatched. The CDR3 DNA is TGCAGTGCTAGCCCCTACAGGGGAGGGTTGAGCAATCAGCCCCAGCATTTT. Amino acid sequence: CSASPYRGGLSNQPQHF.

This clonotype came up many times. This rearrangement joins TRBV6-5 to TRBJ2-3; a possible D gene is TRBD1 (6 bases). The germline V gene encodes CDR1 MNHEY and CDR2 SVGAGI. V gave up 2 bases and J gave up 3 bases, with 9 bases separating them. CDR3 length equals 14 residues. CDR3 region: CASSYTGQTDTQYF. CDR3 bases: TGTGCCAGCAGTTACACCGGACAGACAGATACGCAGTATTTT.

The rearrangement uses TRBV28 and TRBJ1-1; 8 bases align to TRBD1. Germline V gene sequence: CDR1 MDHEN, CDR2 SYDVKM. The CDR3 length is 14 residues. Unmatched junction bases numbered 4, after V lost 2 bases and J lost 5 bases. DNA for the CDR3: TGTGCCAGCAGTTTAGACAGGGGATGGACTGAAGCTTTCTTT. Its translation is CASSLDRGWTEAFF.

This clonotype was detected only a few times. The CDR3 loop reads CASSRTGGDGELFF. The CDR3 coding sequence is TGTGCCAGCAGCAGGACAGGCGGCGACGGGGAGCTGTTTTTT. This chain uses TRBV11-1 with TRBJ2-2; 7 bases map to TRBD1. CDR3 length: 14 residues. Germline CDR1 SGHAT, CDR2 FQDESV (reference sequence). With 5 bases clipped from V and 7 bases from J, the junction kept 7 bases outside the gene matches.

This clonotype was seen ten or more times. This rearrangement joins TRBV20-1 to TRBJ2-6, with D unresolved. V lost 2 bases to trimming and J lost 0 bases, with 5 bases between them. Germline CDR1 DFQATT, CDR2 SNEGSKA (reference sequence). The CDR3 is 14 residues long. CDR3 DNA sequence: TGCAGTGCTAGATTGGACTCTGGGGCCAACGTCCTGACTTTC. Protein: CSARLDSGANVLTF.

This clonotype was recorded many times. The chain has TRBV20-1 and TRBJ1-5; no clear D. CDR1 and CDR2 (germline): DFQATT, SNEGSKA (reference sequence). Trimming left V 0 bases short and J 0 bases short, with 12 bases between. CDR3 length equals 16 residues. The CDR3, as DNA: TGCAGTGCTAGAGACCAATTGCGGGGTAGCAATCAGCCCCAGCATTTT. It yields the protein CSARDQLRGSNQPQHF.

In this sample, this clonotype turned up many times. The chain joins TRBV20-1 to TRBJ1-6; tentative D call: TRBD1 (5 bases). The germline V and J ends were trimmed by 6 bases and 4 bases, with 16 bases remaining between them. CDR1 and CDR2 from the germline V gene are DFQATT and SNEGSKA (reference sequence). The CDR3 sequence is 15 residues long. The CDR3 is CSATTVQVYNSPLHF. In DNA, the CDR3 is TGCAGTGCGACGACCGTACAGGTTTATAATTCACCCCTCCACTTT.

This clonotype has a count of ten or more. The J gene is TRBJ2-6, the V gene TRBV20-1; D might be TRBD1 (6 bases). V was cut by 4 bases and J by 7 bases, with 11 bases left in between. Germline assignment: CDR1 DFQATT and CDR2 SNEGSKA (reference sequence). This CDR3 is 13 amino acids long. CDR3 amino acids: CSATQGGANVLTF. In DNA, the CDR3 is TGCAGTGCTACTCAAGGGGGTGCCAACGTCCTGACTTTC.

There are a few counts of this clonotype. The J gene is TRBJ2-3, the V gene TRBV5-1; 8 bases match TRBD2. The germline gives CDR1 SGHRS, CDR2 YFSETQ. This CDR3 contains 15 residues. Trimming took 1 base from V and 3 from J; bases not matched to a gene: 4. For the CDR3, the DNA is TGCGCCAGCAGCTTGCCAGCGGGAGATACAGATACGCAGTATTTT. Translating gives CASSLPAGDTDTQYF.

J is TRBJ2-4 and V is TRBV14; 7 nucleotides align to TRBD1. Trimming cost V 4 bases and J 0 bases; bases outside gene matches: 3. Germline assignment: CDR1 SGHDN and CDR2 FVKESK. This CDR3 has 15 amino acids. The CDR3 DNA sequence: TGTGCCAGCAGCCGGGACAGCCTAGCCAAAAACATTCAGTACTTC. Translating gives CASSRDSLAKNIQYF.

This clonotype came up many times. The chain is built from TRBV28 and TRBJ2-4; D assignment may be TRBD1 or TRBD2 (5 bases each). This CDR3 spans 15 amino acids. V was shortened by 3 bases and J by 1 base, with 10 bases between the two germline ends. The germline V gene encodes CDR1 MDHEN and CDR2 SYDVKM. In nucleotides, the CDR3 is TGTGCCAGCAGTTTTGTGGGGGAGGCCAAAAACATTCAGTACTTC. This translates into CASSFVGEAKNIQYF.

This clonotype was found many times. The rearrangement links TRBV20-1 to TRBJ2-1; 8 bases align to TRBD2. V dropped 7 bases and J dropped 6; count of bases not matched to a gene: 8. CDR3 length: 13 residues. Germline assignment: CDR1 DFQATT and CDR2 SNEGSKA (reference sequence). DNA of the CDR3: TGCAGTGAGGCGGGGGGTACCTCCAATGAGCAGTTCTTC. Translating it yields CSEAGGTSNEQFF.

This clonotype occurred many times. The CDR3 bases are TGTGCCAGCAGCTTGTGGACAGGGGCCCTTTACAATGAGCAGTTCTTC. Translated: CASSLWTGALYNEQFF. V gene TRBV7-9 combines with J gene TRBJ2-1; TRBD1 agrees at 9 bases. The CDR3 has 16 amino acids. Germline lookup yields CDR1 SEHNR and CDR2 FQNEAQ (reference sequence). Trimming cost V 3 bases and J 4 bases; bases outside gene matches: 7.

This clonotype was detected ten times or more. The gene calls are TRBV6-4 and TRBJ1-2; no clear D gene. The germline V and J ends were trimmed by 3 bases and 9 bases, with 8 bases remaining between them. This CDR3 has 11 residues. Germline CDR1 MRHNA, CDR2 SNTAGT. CDR3 nucleotides: TGTGCCAGCAGTGATTCCAGGAGCTACACCTTC. This encodes CASSDSRSYTF.

This clonotype was observed many times. This chain joins TRBV12-3 or TRBV12-4 and TRBJ2-3; D not resolved. The CDR3 is made up of 11 amino acids. The V and J ends lost 7 bases and 5 bases respectively, with 7 bases between them. The chain's CDR3 is CASNLRDTQYF. CDR3 nucleotide sequence: TGTGCCAGCAACCTACGAGATACGCAGTATTTT.

This clonotype was counted many times. The genes are TRBV5-1 and TRBJ2-1; 9 nucleotides line up with TRBD2. Germline-derived CDR1 and CDR2 are SGHRS and YFSETQ. The V and J ends lost 6 bases and 7 bases, in that order; junction bases with no gene match: 11. This CDR3 is 15 amino acids long. DNA for the CDR3: TGCGCCAGCAATCAGGTAGCGGGAGTTTTGAATGAGCAGTTCTTC. It codes for CASNQVAGVLNEQFF.

This clonotype has at least ten counts. V usage is TRBV30 and J usage is TRBJ1-4, with TRBD1 as a possible D gene (5 bases). Trimming took off 2 bases at V and 5 bases at J, with 12 bases between the two ends. CDR3 length: 14 amino acids. Germline CDR1 is GTSNPN and CDR2 is SVGIG (reference sequence). The chain's CDR3 is CAWSNTEGNEKLFF. CDR3 DNA: TGTGCCTGGAGTAATACCGAGGGGAATGAAAAACTGTTTTTT.